The next 20 T cell receptor beta chains were all read from a single sample in a study of shared clonotypes between healthy human individuals. Here immunoSEQ multiplex PCR was the method, and the copy in TCRdb shows in-frame clones only, minus some. The repertoire holds some 100,000 clones, with about 63% as singletons. Sequencing used memory CD8+ T cells sorted from blood. Described subset: CD45RO+ cells pooled with CCR7-negative TemRA cells. The receptors derive from a woman aged 25 to 45 in good health.

The rearrangement links TRBV7-9 to TRBJ2-7; no definite D call. Between the trimmed V and J ends, which lost 4 bases and 3 bases, there was a span of 10 bases. Germline CDR1 is SEHNR and CDR2 is FQNEAQ (reference sequence). The CDR3 runs 13 residues. CDR3 loop: CASSSSTFYEQYF. The CDR3 DNA is TGTGCCAGCAGCTCCTCCACGTTCTACGAGCAGTACTTC. Using reference TRBV7-9 and TRBJ2-7 for the parts outside the CDR3, the full variable domain is DTGVSQNPRHKITKRGQNVTFRCDPISEHNRLYWYRQTLGQGPEFLTYFQNEAQLEKSRLLSDRFSAERPKGSFSTLEIQRTEQGDSAMYLCASSSSTFYEQYFGPGTRLTVT.

The rearrangement links TRBV19 to TRBJ1-1; D is perhaps TRBD1 (5 bases). The CDR3 loop spans 15 amino acids. Looked up from germline, CDR1 is LNHDA and CDR2 is SQIVND (reference sequence). Trimming left V 3 bases short and J 1 base short, with 12 bases between. In DNA, the CDR3 is TGTGCCAGTAGTATCCAGGGCTTACCGAACACTGAAGCTTTCTTT. Its protein product is CASSIQGLPNTEAFF.

The CDR3 DNA is TGTGCCAGCAGCTTGTCGTTCCCCTCCTGGACAGGGGTGAACAATGAGCAGTTCTTC. It translates to CASSLSFPSWTGVNNEQFF. V and J are TRBV5-4 and TRBJ2-1, with 9 bases fitting TRBD1. CDR1 is SGHNT, CDR2 YYREEE, per germline (reference sequence). The CDR3 sequence is 19 residues long. With 1 base clipped from V and 5 bases from J, the junction kept 16 bases outside the gene matches.

This chain uses TRBV28 with TRBJ1-3; D may be TRBD1 (6 bases). CDR1 MDHEN and CDR2 SYDVKM come from the germline V gene. This CDR3 has 16 amino acids. V was shortened by 7 bases and J by 4 bases, with 20 bases between the two germline ends. The CDR3, as DNA: TGTGCCAGCAACACACAGGGAGAACCGACCGGAAACACCATATATTTT. Translating it yields CASNTQGEPTGNTIYF. Full variable domain (remainder filled in from reference TRBV28 and TRBJ1-3): DVKVTQSSRYLVKRTGEKVFLECVQDMDHENMFWYRQDPGLGLRLIYFSYDVKMKEKGDIPEGYSVSREKKERFSLILESASTNQTSMYLCASNTQGEPTGNTIYFGEGSWLTVV.

The chain uses TRBV28 and TRBJ2-2; 9 bases agree with TRBD1. Per the germline V gene, CDR1 is MDHEN and CDR2 is SYDVKM. The CDR3 is 19 amino acids. J gave up 4 bases and V 3 bases, and 15 bases lay outside the gene matches. The CDR3 spells CASSLVLFRRTGVTGELFF. The CDR3 nucleotides read TGTGCCAGCAGTTTGGTTCTTTTCCGTCGGACAGGGGTCACCGGGGAGCTGTTTTTT.

The J gene is TRBJ2-7, the V gene TRBV10-1; 9 positions match TRBD1. Trimming removed 6 bases from V and 5 bases from J; junction bases left unmatched: 5. Germline CDR1 is WNHNN and CDR2 is SYGVQD (reference sequence). The CDR3 has 13 residues. CDR3 bases: TGCGCCAGCAGCCGACAGGGGGTCCACGAGCAGTACTTC. Residues: CASSRQGVHEQYF.

This clone appeared a single time. The rearrangement uses TRBV13 and TRBJ2-3, with 8 bases aligning to TRBD1. The CDR3 has 16 amino acids. V shed 0 bases, J shed 1 base, and the junction held 3 bases outside the gene matches. Germline CDR1 PRHDT, CDR2 FYEKMQ (reference sequence). The CDR3 DNA sequence: TGTGCCAGCAGCTTAGGCCCGGACAGGGGCACAGATACGCAGTATTTT. Protein sequence: CASSLGPDRGTDTQYF.

The V and J genes are TRBV29-1 and TRBJ2-2; 13 bases are a match to TRBD2. Trimming took 4 bases from V and 5 from J; bases not matched to a gene: 7. The CDR3 is 16 residues long. Germline V CDR1 and CDR2: SQVTM, ANQGSEA. The chain's CDR3 is CSVAGLAGVITGELFF. CDR3 nucleotides: TGCAGCGTTGCAGGACTAGCGGGAGTAATTACCGGGGAGCTGTTTTTT.

This clone was observed at least ten times. The V call is TRBV7-2, the J call TRBJ1-5, with D hard to call. V gave up 1 base and J gave up 6 bases, with 7 bases separating them. This CDR3 has 13 residues. Germline CDR1 reads SGHTA; CDR2 reads FQGNSA. Written as DNA, the CDR3 is TGTGCCAGCAGCTTAGGGTTGAGTCAGCCCCAGCATTTT. It codes for CASSLGLSQPQHF.

V and J are TRBV6-5 and TRBJ1-2; 9 positions agree with TRBD1. The CDR3 is 12 residues long. V was pared by 5 bases and J by 8 bases, with 3 bases of the junction left unmatched. CDR1 is MNHEY and CDR2 is SVGAGI in the germline V gene. The CDR3 spells CASSPGQGGYTF. The DNA of the CDR3 is TGTGCCAGCAGTCCTGGACAGGGGGGCTACACCTTC.

This clone was counted between two and nine times. This chain joins TRBV11-2 and TRBJ1-1; D not certain. The CDR3 is 16 residues long. Germline values: CDR1 SGHAT, CDR2 FQNNGV. V lost 5 bases and J lost 1, with 17 bases in between. CDR3 loop: CASSPIKGNRNTEAFF. Written as DNA, the CDR3 is TGTGCCAGCAGCCCTATCAAGGGCAACCGGAACACTGAAGCTTTCTTT.

This clone was detected only a few times. The rearrangement links TRBV25-1 to TRBJ2-7, with 16 bases lining up with TRBD2. The CDR3 has 18 amino acids. The ends lost 4 bases at V and 3 bases at J; junction bases unmatched: 9. CDR1 MGHDK and CDR2 SYGVNS come from the germline V gene. The CDR3 protein is CASSGGLAGGPTSYEQYF. Written as DNA, the CDR3 is TGTGCCAGCAGTGGGGGACTAGCGGGAGGGCCGACGAGCTACGAGCAGTACTTC.

In its sample, this clone was seen a few times. This rearrangement joins TRBV4-2 to TRBJ2-2, with D hard to call. The V gene lost 2 bases and the J gene lost 5 bases, with 9 bases spanning the gap. The CDR3 extends over 14 amino acids. Germline V gene lookup returns CDR1 LGHNA and CDR2 YNFKEQ. The CDR3 loop reads CASSQLQGTGELFF. DNA for the CDR3: TGTGCCAGCAGCCAACTACAAGGAACCGGGGAGCTGTTTTTT.

The chain has TRBV6-4 and TRBJ1-1; D is uncertain. Germline CDR1 and CDR2: MRHNA and SNTAGT. V dropped 3 bases and J dropped 2 bases, with 7 bases sitting between them. This CDR3 has 13 residues. CDR3 coding DNA: TGTGCCAGCAGTGAAACCAGTAACACTGAAGCTTTCTTT. Translating gives CASSETSNTEAFF.

This rearrangement joins TRBV7-9 to TRBJ2-1; the D call may be TRBD1 or TRBD2 (6 bases each). This CDR3 has 15 residues. CDR1 is SEHNR, CDR2 FQNEAQ, per germline (reference sequence). V lost 5 bases, J lost 5 bases, and 16 bases lay in between. The CDR3 here is CASSPPGGGNNEQFF. CDR3 DNA: TGTGCCAGCAGCCCGCCCGGAGGGGGTAACAATGAGCAGTTCTTC.

The chain combines TRBV11-1 with TRBJ1-2, with 9 nucleotides matching TRBD1. The germline gives CDR1 SGHAT, CDR2 FQDESV (reference sequence). After removal of 3 bases from V and 4 bases from J, the junction contained 6 bases not matched to a gene. The CDR3 sequence is 15 residues long. DNA of the CDR3: TGTGCCAGCAGCTTCCTGGGACAGGGCATCTATGGCTACACCTTC. It translates to CASSFLGQGIYGYTF.

The chain employs TRBV27 and TRBJ2-7; either TRBD1 or TRBD2 may fit D (5 bases each). This CDR3 contains 13 residues. Germline assignment: CDR1 MNHEY and CDR2 SMNVEV (reference sequence). V gave up 2 bases and J gave up 2 bases, with 7 bases separating them. The DNA of the CDR3 is TGTGCCAGCAGTTTAGGGACCACCTACGAGCAGTACTTC. Translation: CASSLGTTYEQYF.

This clone was seen just once. V and J are TRBV27 and TRBJ2-3; 7 nucleotides agree with TRBD2. CDR3 size: 13 residues. The V and J ends lost 9 bases and 7 bases, in that order; junction bases with no gene match: 10. Looked up from germline, CDR1 is MNHEY and CDR2 is SMNVEV (reference sequence). CDR3 DNA: TGTGCCAGTCGTGGGAGGGATAGAAATACGCAGTATTTT. It translates to CASRGRDRNTQYF.

The rearrangement uses TRBV5-1 and TRBJ2-1, with 9 bases identical to TRBD1. With 5 bases clipped from V and 1 base from J, the junction kept 7 bases outside the gene matches. From germline, CDR1 is SGHRS and CDR2 YFSETQ. This CDR3 spans 16 amino acids. The CDR3 protein is CASRQQGAASYNEQFF. CDR3 sequence (DNA): TGCGCCAGCAGGCAACAGGGGGCCGCATCCTACAATGAGCAGTTCTTC.

V usage is TRBV7-9 and J usage is TRBJ2-7; 7 positions agree with TRBD2. Germline V gene lookup returns CDR1 SEHNR and CDR2 FQNEAQ (reference sequence). Trimming took 2 bases from V and 3 from J; bases not matched to a gene: 7. The CDR3 consists of 15 residues. This CDR3 is CASSLSSGPLYEQYF. In DNA, the CDR3 is TGTGCCAGCAGCTTATCTAGCGGCCCTCTCTACGAGCAGTACTTC. Based on the CDR3 plus reference TRBV7-9 and TRBJ2-7, the full variable domain is DTGVSQNPRHKITKRGQNVTFRCDPISEHNRLYWYRQTLGQGPEFLTYFQNEAQLEKSRLLSDRFSAERPKGSFSTLEIQRTEQGDSAMYLCASSLSSGPLYEQYFGPGTRLTVT.